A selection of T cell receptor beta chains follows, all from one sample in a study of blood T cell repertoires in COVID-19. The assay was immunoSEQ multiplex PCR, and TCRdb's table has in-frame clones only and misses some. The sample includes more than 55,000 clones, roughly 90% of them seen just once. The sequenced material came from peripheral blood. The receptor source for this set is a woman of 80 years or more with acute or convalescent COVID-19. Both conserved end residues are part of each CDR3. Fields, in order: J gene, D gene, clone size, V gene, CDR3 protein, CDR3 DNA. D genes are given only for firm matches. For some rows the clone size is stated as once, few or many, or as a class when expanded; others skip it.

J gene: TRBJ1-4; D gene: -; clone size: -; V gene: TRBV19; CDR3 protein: CASSMVRVGEKLFF; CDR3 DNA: TGTGCCAGTAGTATGGTCAGGGTCGGCGAAAAACTGTTTTTT
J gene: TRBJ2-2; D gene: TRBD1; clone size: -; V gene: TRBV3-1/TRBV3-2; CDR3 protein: CASSTGAFTGELFF; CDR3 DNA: TGTGCCAGCAGCACAGGGGCGTTCACCGGGGAGCTGTTTTTT
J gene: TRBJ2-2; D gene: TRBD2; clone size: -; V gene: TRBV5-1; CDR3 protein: CASSLGLAVRGNTGELFF; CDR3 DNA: TGCGCCAGCAGCTTGGGACTAGCGGTGCGGGGGAACACCGGGGAGCTGTTTTTT
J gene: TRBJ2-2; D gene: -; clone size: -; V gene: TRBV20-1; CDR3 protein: CSASAGTLSGELFF; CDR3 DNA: TGCAGTGCTAGTGCTGGCACCCTGTCCGGGGAGCTGTTTTTT
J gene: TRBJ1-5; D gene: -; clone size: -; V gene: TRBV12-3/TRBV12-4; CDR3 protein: CASSLRGSQPQHF; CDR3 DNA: TGTGCCAGCAGTTTAAGAGGAAGTCAGCCCCAGCATTTT
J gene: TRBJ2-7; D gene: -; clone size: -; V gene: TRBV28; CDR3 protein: CASSYLTGVSYEQYF; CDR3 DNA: TGTGCCAGCAGTTATTTGACAGGAGTCTCCTACGAGCAGTACTTC
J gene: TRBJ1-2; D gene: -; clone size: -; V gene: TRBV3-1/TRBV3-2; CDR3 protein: CASSRGSNYGYTF; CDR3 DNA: TGTGCCAGCAGCCGAGGCAGTAACTATGGCTACACCTTC
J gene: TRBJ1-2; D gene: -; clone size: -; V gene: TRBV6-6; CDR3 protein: CASTPGSDYGYTF; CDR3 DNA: TGTGCCAGCACCCCCGGCAGCGACTATGGCTACACCTTC
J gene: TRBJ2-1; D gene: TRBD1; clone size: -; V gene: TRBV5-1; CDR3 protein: CASSLAPGGNEQFF; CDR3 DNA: TGCGCCAGCAGCTTGGCCCCAGGGGGAAATGAGCAGTTCTTC
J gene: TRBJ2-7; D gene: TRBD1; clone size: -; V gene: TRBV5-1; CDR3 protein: CASSVRDRSYEQYF; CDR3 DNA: TGCGCCAGCAGCGTCCGGGACAGGAGCTACGAGCAGTACTTC
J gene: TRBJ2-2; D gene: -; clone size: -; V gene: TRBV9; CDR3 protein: CASSLRLNTGELFF; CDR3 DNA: TGTGCCAGCAGCTTAAGACTGAACACCGGGGAGCTGTTTTTT
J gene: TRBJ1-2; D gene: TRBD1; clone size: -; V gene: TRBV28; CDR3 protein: CASSARQGTNYGYTF; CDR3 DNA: TGTGCCAGCAGTGCCAGACAGGGGACCAACTATGGCTACACCTTC
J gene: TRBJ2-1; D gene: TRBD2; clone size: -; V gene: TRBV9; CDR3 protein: CASSPRTSGRTSYNEQFF; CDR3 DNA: TGTGCCAGCAGCCCACGGACTAGCGGGAGGACCTCCTACAATGAGCAGTTCTTC
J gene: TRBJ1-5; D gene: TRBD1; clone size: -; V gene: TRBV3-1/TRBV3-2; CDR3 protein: CASSQEVGGGQPQHF; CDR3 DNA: TGTGCCAGCAGCCAAGAGGTAGGGGGCGGTCAGCCCCAGCATTTT
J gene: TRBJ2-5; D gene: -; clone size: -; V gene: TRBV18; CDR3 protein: CASSPTGETQYF; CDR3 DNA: TGTGCCAGCTCACCTACCGGTGAGACCCAGTACTTC
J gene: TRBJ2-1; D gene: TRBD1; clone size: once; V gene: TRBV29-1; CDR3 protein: CSVVRRRGSRGRAREQFF; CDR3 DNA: TGCAGCGTTGTCCGCCGCCGAGGAAGCAGGGGGCGCGCCCGGGAGCAGTTCTTC
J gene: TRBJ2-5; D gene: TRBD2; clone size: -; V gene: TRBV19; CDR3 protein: CASISTSGGQETQYF; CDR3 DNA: TGTGCCAGTATCTCGACTAGCGGGGGGCAAGAGACCCAGTACTTC
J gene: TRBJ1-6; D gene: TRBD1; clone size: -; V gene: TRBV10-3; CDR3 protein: CAIRATGDNSPLHF; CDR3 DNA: TGTGCCATCAGGGCGACAGGGGATAATTCACCCCTCCACTTT
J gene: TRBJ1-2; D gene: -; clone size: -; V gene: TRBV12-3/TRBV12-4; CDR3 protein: CASNLQGNYGYTF; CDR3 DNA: TGTGCCAGCAATTTACAGGGAAACTATGGCTACACCTTC
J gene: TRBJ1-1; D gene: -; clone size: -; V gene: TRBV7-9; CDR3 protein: CASSPLAAGYRDTEAFF; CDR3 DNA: TGTGCCAGCAGCCCCCTGGCGGCAGGGTACAGGGACACTGAAGCTTTCTTT
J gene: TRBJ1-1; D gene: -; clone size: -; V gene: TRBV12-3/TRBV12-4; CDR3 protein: CAAKEGPEAFF; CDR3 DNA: TGTGCCGCGAAAGAGGGCCCAGAAGCTTTCTTT
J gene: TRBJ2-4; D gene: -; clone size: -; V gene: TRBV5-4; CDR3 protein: CASSARDIQYF; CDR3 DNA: TGTGCCAGCAGCGCCCGGGACATTCAGTACTTC
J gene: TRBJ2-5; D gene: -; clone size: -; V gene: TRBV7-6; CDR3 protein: CASSPPGWEETQYF; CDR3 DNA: TGTGCCAGCAGCCCCCCGGGGTGGGAAGAGACCCAGTACTTC
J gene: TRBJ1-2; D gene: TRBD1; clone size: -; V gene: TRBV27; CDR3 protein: CASSLRTGRNYGYTF; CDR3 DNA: TGTGCCAGCAGTTTACGGACAGGGCGGAACTATGGCTACACCTTC
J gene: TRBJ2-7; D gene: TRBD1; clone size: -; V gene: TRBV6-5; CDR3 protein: CASSYGDRSYEQYF; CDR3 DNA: TGTGCCAGCAGTTACGGGGACAGGTCCTACGAGCAGTACTTC
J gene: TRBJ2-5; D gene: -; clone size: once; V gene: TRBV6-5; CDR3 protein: CASKEQRYQETQYF; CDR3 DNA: TGTGCCAGCAAGGAGCAGAGGTACCAAGAGACCCAGTACTTC
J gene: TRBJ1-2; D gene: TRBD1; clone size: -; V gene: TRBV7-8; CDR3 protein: CASSQQGVNYGYTF; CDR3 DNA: TGTGCCAGCAGTCAACAGGGGGTTAACTATGGCTACACCTTC
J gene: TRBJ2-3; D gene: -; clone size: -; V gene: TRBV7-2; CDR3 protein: CASNEFSTDTQYF; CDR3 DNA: TGTGCCAGCAACGAGTTTAGTACGGATACGCAGTATTTT
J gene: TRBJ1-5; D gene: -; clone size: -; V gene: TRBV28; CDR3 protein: CASSEEGVVGNQPQHF; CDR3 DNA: TGTGCCAGCAGTGAGGAAGGGGTGGTGGGAAATCAGCCCCAGCATTTT
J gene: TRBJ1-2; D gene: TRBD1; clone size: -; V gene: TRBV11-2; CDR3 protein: CASSLEYSGTGLSYGYTF; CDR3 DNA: TGTGCCAGCAGCTTAGAATACTCCGGGACAGGGCTTTCCTATGGCTACACCTTC
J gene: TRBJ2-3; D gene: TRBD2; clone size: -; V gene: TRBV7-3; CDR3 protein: CASSPALAGSTDTQYF; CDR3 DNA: TGTGCCAGCAGCCCCGCCCTAGCGGGATCCACAGATACGCAGTATTTT
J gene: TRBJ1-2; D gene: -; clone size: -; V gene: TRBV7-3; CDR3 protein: CASSSAGGTYGYTF; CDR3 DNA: TGTGCCAGCAGCTCCGCGGGGGGGACTTATGGCTACACCTTC
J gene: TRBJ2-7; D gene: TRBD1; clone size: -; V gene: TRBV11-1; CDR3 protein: CASSPRQGRAYEQYF; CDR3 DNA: TGTGCCAGCAGCCCCCGACAGGGACGGGCCTACGAGCAGTACTTC
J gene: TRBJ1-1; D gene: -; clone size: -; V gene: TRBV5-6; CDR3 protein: CASSFGSGLNTEAFF; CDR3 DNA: TGTGCCAGCAGCTTCGGGAGTGGGTTGAACACTGAAGCTTTCTTT
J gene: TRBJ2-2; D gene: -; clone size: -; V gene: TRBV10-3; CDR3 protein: CAISETGTVDTGELFF; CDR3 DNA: TGTGCCATCAGTGAGACAGGGACGGTGGACACCGGGGAGCTGTTTTTT
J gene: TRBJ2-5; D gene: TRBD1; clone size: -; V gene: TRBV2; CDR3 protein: CASRDRTGGRQTQYF; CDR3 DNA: TGTGCCAGCAGGGACCGGACAGGGGGCCGGCAGACCCAGTACTTC
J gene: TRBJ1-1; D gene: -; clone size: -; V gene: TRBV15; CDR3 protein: CATSRDHEGSTEAFF; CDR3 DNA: TGTGCCACCAGCAGAGATCATGAAGGGAGCACTGAAGCTTTCTTT
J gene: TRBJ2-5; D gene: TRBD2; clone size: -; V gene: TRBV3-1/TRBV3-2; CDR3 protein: CASSILAGEETQYF; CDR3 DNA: TGTGCCAGCAGCATACTAGCGGGGGAAGAGACCCAGTACTTC
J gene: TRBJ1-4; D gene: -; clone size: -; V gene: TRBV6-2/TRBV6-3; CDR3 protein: CASSPREKLFF; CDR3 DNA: TGTGCCAGCAGCCCGCGCGAAAAACTGTTTTTT
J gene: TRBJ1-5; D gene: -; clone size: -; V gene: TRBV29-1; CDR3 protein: CSVGQGNQPQHF; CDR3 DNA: TGCAGCGTTGGACAGGGCAATCAGCCCCAGCATTTT
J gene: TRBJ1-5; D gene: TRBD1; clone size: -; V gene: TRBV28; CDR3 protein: CASSATPTGVLVQHF; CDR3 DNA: TGTGCCAGCAGTGCTACGCCCACAGGGGTCCTAGTACAGCATTTT
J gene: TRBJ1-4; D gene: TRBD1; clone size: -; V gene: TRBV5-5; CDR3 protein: CASSLERTGSNEKLFF; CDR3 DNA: TGTGCCAGCAGCTTGGAGCGGACAGGGTCTAATGAAAAACTGTTTTTT
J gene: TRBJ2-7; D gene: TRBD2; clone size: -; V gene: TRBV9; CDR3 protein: CASSAGLAAYYEQYF; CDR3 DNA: TGTGCCAGCAGCGCTGGACTAGCGGCGTACTACGAGCAGTACTTC
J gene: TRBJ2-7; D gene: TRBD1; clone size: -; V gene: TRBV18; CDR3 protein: CASSPTLGQGAEEQYF; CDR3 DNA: TGTGCCAGCTCACCCACCCTGGGACAGGGGGCGGAGGAGCAGTACTTC
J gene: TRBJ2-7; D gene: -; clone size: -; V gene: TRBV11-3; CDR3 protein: CASSRGLVGGEQYF; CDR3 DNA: TGTGCCAGCAGCCGGGGACTGGTTGGAGGCGAGCAGTACTTC
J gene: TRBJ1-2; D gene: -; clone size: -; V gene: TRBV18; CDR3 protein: CASSPGDGYGYTF; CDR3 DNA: TGTGCCAGCTCACCCGGTGACGGGTATGGCTACACCTTC
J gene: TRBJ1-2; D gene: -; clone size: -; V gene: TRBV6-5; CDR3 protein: CASTGWVSGYTF; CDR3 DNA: TGTGCCAGCACAGGCTGGGTGAGTGGCTACACCTTC